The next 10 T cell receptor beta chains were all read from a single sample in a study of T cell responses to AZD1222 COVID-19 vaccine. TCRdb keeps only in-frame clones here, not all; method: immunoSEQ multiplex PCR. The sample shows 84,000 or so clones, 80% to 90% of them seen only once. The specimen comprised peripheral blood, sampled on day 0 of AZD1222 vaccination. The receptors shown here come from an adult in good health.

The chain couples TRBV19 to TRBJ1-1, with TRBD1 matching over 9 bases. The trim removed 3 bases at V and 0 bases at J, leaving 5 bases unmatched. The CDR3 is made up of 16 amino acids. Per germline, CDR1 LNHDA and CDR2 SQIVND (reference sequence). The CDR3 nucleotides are TGTGCCAGTAGTATTCGGACAGGGGTTATGAACACTGAAGCTTTCTTT. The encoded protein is CASSIRTGVMNTEAFF.

This CDR3 is CACSQGLSSGANVLTF. DNA for the CDR3: TGTGCCTGTTCACAGGGCCTTAGCTCTGGGGCCAACGTCCTGACTTTC. The chain uses TRBV30 and TRBJ2-6, with D possibly being TRBD1 (6 bases). The CDR3 is 16 residues long. Germline V lookup: CDR1 GTSNPN, CDR2 SVGIG (reference sequence). The germline V and J ends were trimmed by 6 bases and 0 bases, with 15 bases remaining between them.

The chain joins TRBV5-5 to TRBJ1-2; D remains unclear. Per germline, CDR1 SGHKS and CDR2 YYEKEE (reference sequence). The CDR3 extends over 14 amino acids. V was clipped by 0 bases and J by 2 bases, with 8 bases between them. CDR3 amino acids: CASSLDSGNYGYTF. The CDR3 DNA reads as TGTGCCAGCAGCTTGGATTCCGGAAACTATGGCTACACCTTC.

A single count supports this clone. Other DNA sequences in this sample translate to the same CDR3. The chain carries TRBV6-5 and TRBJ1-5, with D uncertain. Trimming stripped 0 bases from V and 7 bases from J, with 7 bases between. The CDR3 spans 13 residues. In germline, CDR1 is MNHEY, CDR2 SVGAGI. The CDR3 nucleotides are TGTGCCAGCAGTTACTCAAGAGAACAGCCCCAGCATTTT. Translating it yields CASSYSREQPQHF.

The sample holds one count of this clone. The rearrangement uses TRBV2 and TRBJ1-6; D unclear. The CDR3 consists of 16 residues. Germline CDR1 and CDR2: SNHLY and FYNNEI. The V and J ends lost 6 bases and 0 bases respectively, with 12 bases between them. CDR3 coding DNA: TGTGCCAGCAGAGTGGACGGAAGCTCCTATAATTCACCCCTCCACTTT. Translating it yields CASRVDGSSYNSPLHF.

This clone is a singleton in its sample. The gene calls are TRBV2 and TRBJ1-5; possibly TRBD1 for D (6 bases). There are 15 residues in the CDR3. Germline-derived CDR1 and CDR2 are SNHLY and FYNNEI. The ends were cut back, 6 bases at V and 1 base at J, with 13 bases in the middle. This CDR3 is CASSHRVRSNQPQHF. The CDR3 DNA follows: TGTGCCAGCAGCCACAGGGTTCGGAGCAATCAGCCCCAGCATTTT. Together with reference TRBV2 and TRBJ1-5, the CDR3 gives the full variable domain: EPEVTQTPSHQVTQMGQEVILRCVPISNHLYFYWYRQILGQKVEFLVSFYNNEISEKSEIFDDQFSVERPDGSNFTLKIRSTKLEDSAMYFCASSHRVRSNQPQHFGDGTRLSIL.

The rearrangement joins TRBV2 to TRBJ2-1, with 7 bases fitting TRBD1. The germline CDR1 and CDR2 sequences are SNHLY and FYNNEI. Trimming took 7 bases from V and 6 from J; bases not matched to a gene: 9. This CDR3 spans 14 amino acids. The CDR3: CASTLRAGGNEQFF. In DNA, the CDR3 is TGTGCCAGCACCCTTAGGGCAGGGGGCAATGAGCAGTTCTTC.

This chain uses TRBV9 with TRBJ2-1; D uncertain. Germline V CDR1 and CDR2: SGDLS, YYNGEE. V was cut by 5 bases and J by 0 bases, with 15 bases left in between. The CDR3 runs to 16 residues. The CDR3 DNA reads TGTGCCAGCAGTGAAAGAGCGAGCCCCTCCTACAATGAGCAGTTCTTC. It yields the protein CASSERASPSYNEQFF.

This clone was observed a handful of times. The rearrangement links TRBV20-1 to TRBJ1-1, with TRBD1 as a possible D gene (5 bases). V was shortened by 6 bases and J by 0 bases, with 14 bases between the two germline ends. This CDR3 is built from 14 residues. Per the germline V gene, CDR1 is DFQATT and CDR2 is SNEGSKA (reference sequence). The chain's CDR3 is CSASDAGMNTEAFF. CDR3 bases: TGCAGTGCCAGTGATGCAGGGATGAACACTGAAGCTTTCTTT.

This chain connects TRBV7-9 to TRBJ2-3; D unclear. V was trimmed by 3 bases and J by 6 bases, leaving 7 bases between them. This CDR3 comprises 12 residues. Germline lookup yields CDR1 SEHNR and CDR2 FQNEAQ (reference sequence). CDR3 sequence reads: CASSFSSDTQYF. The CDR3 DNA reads TGTGCCAGCAGCTTTAGTTCCGATACGCAGTATTTT.